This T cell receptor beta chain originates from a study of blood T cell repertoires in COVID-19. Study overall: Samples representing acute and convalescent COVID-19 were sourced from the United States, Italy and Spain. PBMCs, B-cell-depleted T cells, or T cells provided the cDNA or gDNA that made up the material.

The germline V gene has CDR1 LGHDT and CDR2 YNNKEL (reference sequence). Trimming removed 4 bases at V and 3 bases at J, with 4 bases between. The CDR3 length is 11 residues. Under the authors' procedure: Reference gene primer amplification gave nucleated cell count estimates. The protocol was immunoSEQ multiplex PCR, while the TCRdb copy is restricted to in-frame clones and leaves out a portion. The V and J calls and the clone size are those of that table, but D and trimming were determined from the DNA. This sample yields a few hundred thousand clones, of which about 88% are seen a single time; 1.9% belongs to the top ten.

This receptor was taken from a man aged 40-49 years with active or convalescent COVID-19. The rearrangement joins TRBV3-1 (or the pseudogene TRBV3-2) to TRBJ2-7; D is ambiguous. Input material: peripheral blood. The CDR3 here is CASSLHYEQYF. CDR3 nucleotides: TGTGCCAGCAGCCTACACTACGAGCAGTACTTC.